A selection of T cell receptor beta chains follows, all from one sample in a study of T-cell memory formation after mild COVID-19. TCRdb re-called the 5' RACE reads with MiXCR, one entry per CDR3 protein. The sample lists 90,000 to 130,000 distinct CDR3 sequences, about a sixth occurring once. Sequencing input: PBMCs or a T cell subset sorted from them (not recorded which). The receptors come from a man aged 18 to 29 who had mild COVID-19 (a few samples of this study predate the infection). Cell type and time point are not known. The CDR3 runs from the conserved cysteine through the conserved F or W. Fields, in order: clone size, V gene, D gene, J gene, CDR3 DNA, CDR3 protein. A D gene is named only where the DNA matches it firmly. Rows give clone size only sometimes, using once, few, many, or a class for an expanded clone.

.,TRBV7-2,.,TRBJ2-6,TGTGCCAGCAGCTTCCCCGACTTCTCTGGGGCCAACGTCCTGACTTTC,CASSFPDFSGANVLTF
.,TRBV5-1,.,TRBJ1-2,TGCGCCAGCAGAGAAACAGGGACTAACTATGGCTACACCTTC,CASRETGTNYGYTF
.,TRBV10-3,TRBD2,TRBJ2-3,TGTGCCATCAGAGGGAGCGGGGAGGGCACAGATACGCAGTATTTT,CAIRGSGEGTDTQYF
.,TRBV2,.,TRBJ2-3,TGTGCCAGCAGCTTACGACCACCAGATACGCAGTATTTT,CASSLRPPDTQYF
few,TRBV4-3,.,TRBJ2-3,TGCGCCAGCAGCCAGGGGGACAGCACAGATACGCAGTATTTT,CASSQGDSTDTQYF
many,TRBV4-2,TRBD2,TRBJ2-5,TGTGCCAGCAGTAGCGGACTAGCGGGGGGCCAAGAGACCCAGTACTTC,CASSSGLAGGQETQYF
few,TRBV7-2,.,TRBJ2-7,TGTGCCAGCAGCTTAGGCCTAATATTCTACGAGCAGTACTTC,CASSLGLIFYEQYF
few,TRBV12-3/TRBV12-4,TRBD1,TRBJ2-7,TGTGCCAGCAGCCGTGGACAGGGGACTGCCTACGAGCAGTACTTC,CASSRGQGTAYEQYF
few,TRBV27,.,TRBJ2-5,TGTGCCAGCAGCCTCCGAGATAGCGAGACCCAGTACTTC,CASSLRDSETQYF
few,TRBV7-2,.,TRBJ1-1,TGTGCCAGCAGCTTCGGGGGAGTCACTGAAGCTTTCTTT,CASSFGGVTEAFF
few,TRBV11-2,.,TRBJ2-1,TGTGCCAGCAGCCCGGGTGGAGGGGATGAGCAGTTCTTC,CASSPGGGDEQFF
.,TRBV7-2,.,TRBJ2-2,TGTGCCAGCAGCTTAGCGCGGTACACCGGGGAGCTGTTTTTT,CASSLARYTGELFF
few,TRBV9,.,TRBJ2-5,TGTGCCAGCAGCGTAGTCGGAAGCGAGACCCAGTACTTC,CASSVVGSETQYF
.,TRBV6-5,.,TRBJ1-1,TGTGCCAGCAGTTACTCCTCAGTGGAACGGGCTGAAGCTTTCTTT,CASSYSSVERAEAFF
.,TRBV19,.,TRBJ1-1,TGTGCCAGTAGCCCTTCTCGGCCAACAAACACTGAAGCTTTCTTT,CASSPSRPTNTEAFF
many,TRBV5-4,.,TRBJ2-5,TGTGCCAGCAGCTTGTATGTGGGGAGGAAGACCCAGTACTTC,CASSLYVGRKTQYF
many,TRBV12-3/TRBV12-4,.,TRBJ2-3,TGTGCCAGCAGTTTTTTAGATACGCAGTATTTT,CASSFLDTQYF
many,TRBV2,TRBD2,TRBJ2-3,TGTGCCAGCATTCCGGGGGGGCCAGATACGCAGTATTTT,CASIPGGPDTQYF
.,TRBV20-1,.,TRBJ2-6,TGCAGTGCTAGATCCTCCTTTGCGGCCAACGTCCTGACTTTC,CSARSSFAANVLTF
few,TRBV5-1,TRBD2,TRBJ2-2,TGCGCCAGCAGCTTGAGGACTAGCGGGGCGACCGGGGAGCTGTTTTTT,CASSLRTSGATGELFF